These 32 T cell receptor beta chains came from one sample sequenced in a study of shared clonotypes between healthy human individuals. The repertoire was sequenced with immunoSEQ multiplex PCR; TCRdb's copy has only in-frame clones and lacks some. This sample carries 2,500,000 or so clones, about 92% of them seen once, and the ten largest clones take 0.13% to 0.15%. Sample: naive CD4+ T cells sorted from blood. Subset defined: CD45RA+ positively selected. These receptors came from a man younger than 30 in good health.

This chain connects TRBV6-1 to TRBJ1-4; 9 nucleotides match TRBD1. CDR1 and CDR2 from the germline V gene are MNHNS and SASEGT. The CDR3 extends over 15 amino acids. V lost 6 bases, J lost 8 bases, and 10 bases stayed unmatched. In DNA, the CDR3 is TGTGCCAGCAGCGTCCCGGGACAGGGTAGGGAAAAACTGTTTTTT. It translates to CASSVPGQGREKLFF.

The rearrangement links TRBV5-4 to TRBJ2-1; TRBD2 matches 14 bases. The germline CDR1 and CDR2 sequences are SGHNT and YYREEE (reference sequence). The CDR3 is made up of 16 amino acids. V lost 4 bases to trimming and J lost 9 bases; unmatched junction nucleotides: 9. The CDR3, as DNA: TGTGCCAGCAGCCTGGGACTAGCGGGAGATCTGGGTGAGCAGTTCTTC. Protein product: CASSLGLAGDLGEQFF.

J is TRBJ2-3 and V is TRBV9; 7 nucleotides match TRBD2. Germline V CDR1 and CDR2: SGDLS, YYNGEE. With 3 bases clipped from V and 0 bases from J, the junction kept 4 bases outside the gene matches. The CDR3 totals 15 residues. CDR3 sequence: CASSERGLSTDTQYF. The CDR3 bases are TGTGCCAGCAGCGAGAGGGGACTAAGCACAGATACGCAGTATTTT.

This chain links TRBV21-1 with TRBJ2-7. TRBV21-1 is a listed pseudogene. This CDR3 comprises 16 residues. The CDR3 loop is CASSTFGDHSSYEQYF. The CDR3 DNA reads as TGTGCCAGCAGTACCTTCGGGGACCACTCCTCCTACGAGCAGTACTTC.

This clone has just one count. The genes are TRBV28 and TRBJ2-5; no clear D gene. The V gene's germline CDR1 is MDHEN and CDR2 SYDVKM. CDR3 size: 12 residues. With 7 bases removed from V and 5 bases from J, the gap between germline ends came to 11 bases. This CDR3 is CASTWGRETQYF. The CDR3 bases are TGTGCCAGCACCTGGGGTAGGGAGACCCAGTACTTC.

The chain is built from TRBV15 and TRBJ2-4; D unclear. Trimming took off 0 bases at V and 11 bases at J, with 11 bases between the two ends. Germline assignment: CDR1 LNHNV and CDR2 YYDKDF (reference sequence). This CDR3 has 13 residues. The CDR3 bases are TGTGCCACCAGCAGAGATATGGAAGGCCTTCAGTACTTC. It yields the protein CATSRDMEGLQYF.

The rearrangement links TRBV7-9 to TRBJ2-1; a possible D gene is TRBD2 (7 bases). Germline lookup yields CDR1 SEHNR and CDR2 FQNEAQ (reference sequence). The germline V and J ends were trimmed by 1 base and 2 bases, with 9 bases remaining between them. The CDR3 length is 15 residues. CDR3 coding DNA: TGTGCCAGCAGCTTAGAGGGGGGGACCTACAATGAGCAGTTCTTC. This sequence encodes CASSLEGGTYNEQFF.

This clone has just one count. CDR3 DNA: TGCGCCAGCAGTCCGGAGGGGCTGAACACTGAAGCTTTCTTT. This translates into CASSPEGLNTEAFF. The V and J genes are TRBV5-1 and TRBJ1-1; D perhaps matches TRBD1 (5 bases). Trimming pared 5 bases from V and 0 bases from J, leaving 11 bases between. This CDR3 contains 14 residues. CDR1 and CDR2 (germline): SGHRS, YFSETQ.

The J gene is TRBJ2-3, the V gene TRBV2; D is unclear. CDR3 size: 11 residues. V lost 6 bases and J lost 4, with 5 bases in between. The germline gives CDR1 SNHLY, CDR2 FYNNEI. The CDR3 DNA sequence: TGTGCCAGCAGAGCATCAGATACGCAGTATTTT. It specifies CASRASDTQYF.

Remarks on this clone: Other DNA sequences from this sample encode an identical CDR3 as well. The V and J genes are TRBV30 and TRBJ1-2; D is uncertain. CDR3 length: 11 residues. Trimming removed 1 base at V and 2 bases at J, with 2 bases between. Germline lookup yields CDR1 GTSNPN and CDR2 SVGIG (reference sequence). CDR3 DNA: TGTGCCTGGAGTGGGAACTATGGCTACACCTTC. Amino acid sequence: CAWSGNYGYTF. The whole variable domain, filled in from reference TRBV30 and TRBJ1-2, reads SQTIHQWPATLVQPVGSPLSLECTVEGTSNPNLYWYRQAAGRGLQLLFYSVGIGQISSEVPQNLSASRPQDRQFILSSKKLLLSDSGFYLCAWSGNYGYTFGSGTRLTVV.

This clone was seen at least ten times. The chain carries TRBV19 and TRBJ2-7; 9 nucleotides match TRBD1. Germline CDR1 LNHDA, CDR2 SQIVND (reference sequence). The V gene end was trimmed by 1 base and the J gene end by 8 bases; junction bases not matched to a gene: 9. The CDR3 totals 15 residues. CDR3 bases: TGTGCCAGTAGTATAGGTTTGGACAGGGGAGTGAAGCAGTACTTC. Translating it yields CASSIGLDRGVKQYF.

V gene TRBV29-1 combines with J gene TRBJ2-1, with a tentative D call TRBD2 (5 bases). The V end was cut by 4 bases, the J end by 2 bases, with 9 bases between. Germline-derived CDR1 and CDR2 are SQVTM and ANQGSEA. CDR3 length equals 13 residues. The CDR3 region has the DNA TGCAGCGTTGCGGACTTCACCTACAATGAGCAGTTCTTC. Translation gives CSVADFTYNEQFF.

The CDR3 bases are TGTGCCAGCTCATATCCTGGGACAGGGGAGTGGTATGGCTACACCTTC. Translated, it gives CASSYPGTGEWYGYTF. This rearrangement joins TRBV18 to TRBJ1-2, with TRBD1 matching 10 bases. Trimming removed 5 bases from V and 5 bases from J; junction bases left unmatched: 11. Per the germline V gene, CDR1 is KGHSH and CDR2 is LQKENI. This CDR3 contains 16 residues.

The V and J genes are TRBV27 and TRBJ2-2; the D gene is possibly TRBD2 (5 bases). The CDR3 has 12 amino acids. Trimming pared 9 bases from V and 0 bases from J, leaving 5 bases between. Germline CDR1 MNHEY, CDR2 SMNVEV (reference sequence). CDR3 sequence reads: CASSANTGELFF. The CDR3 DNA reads TGTGCCAGTAGCGCGAACACCGGGGAGCTGTTTTTT.

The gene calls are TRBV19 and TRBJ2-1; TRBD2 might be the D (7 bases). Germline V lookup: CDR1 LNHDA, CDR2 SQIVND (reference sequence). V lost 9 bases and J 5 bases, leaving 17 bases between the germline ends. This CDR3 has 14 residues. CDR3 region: CASGGTGGHNEQFF. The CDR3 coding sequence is TGTGCCAGCGGGGGAACGGGGGGCCACAATGAGCAGTTCTTC.

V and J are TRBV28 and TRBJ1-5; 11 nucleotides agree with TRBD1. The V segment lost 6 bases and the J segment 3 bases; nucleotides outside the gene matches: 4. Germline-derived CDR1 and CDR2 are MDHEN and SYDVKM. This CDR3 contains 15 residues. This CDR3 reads CASRGDRGSNQPQHF. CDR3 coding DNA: TGTGCCAGCAGGGGGGACAGGGGGTCCAATCAGCCCCAGCATTTT.

The CDR3 DNA follows: TGTGCCAGTACCCGCAGGGGGCTTGAGTCCGAGCAGTACTTC. It translates to CASTRRGLESEQYF. This chain connects TRBV19 to TRBJ2-7; 8 nucleotides align to TRBD1. V was pared by 7 bases and J by 6 bases, with 11 bases of the junction left unmatched. This CDR3 has 14 residues. The germline V gene has CDR1 LNHDA and CDR2 SQIVND (reference sequence).

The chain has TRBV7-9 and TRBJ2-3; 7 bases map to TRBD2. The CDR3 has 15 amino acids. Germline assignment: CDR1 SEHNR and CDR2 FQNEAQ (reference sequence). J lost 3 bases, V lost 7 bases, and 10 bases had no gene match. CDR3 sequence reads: CASKNRDSGTDTQYF. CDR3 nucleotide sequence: TGTGCCAGCAAGAATAGGGATAGCGGGACAGATACGCAGTATTTT.

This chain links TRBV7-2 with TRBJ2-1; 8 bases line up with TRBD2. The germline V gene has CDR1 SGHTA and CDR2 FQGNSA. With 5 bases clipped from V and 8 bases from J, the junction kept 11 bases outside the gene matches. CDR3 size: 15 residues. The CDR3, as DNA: TGTGCCAGCAGCCCGGGGGGGCGGGAGCGCGATGAGCAGTTCTTC. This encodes CASSPGGRERDEQFF.

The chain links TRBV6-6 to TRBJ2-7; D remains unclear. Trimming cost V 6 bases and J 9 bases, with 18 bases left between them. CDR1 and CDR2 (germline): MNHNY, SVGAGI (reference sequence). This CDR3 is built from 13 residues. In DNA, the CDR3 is TGTGCCAGCAGGTCGGACGGGTACGGTTCGCAGTACTTC. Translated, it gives CASRSDGYGSQYF.

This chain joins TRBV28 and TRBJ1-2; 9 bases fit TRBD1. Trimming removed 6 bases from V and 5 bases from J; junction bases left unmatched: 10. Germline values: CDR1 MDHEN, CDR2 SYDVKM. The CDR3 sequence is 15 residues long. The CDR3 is CASSTHGTGWYGYTF. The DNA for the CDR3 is TGTGCCAGCAGCACCCACGGGACAGGGTGGTATGGCTACACCTTC.

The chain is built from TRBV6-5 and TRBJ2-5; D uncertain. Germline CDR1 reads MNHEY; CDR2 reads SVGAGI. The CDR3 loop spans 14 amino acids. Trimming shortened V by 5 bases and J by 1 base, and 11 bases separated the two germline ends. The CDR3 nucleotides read TGTGCCAGCAGTGCTCGGAGAATCCAAGAGACCCAGTACTTC. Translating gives CASSARRIQETQYF.

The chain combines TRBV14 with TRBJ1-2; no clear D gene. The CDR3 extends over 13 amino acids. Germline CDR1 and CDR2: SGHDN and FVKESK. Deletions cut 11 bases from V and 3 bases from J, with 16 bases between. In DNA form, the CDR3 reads TGTGCCGGCCAGGCCCGAGGCGACTATGGCTACACCTTC. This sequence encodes CAGQARGDYGYTF. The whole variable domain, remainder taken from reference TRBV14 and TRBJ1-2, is EAGVTQFPSHSVIEKGQTVTLRCDPISGHDNLYWYRRVMGKEIKFLLHFVKESKQDESGMPNNRFLAERTGGTYSTLKVQPAELEDSGVYFCAGQARGDYGYTFGSGTRLTVV.

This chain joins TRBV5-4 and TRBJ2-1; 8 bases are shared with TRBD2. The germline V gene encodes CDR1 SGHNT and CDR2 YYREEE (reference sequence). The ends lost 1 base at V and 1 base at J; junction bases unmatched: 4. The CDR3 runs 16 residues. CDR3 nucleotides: TGTGCCAGCAGCTTGACGGGGGGGCCATCCTACAATGAGCAGTTCTTC. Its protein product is CASSLTGGPSYNEQFF.

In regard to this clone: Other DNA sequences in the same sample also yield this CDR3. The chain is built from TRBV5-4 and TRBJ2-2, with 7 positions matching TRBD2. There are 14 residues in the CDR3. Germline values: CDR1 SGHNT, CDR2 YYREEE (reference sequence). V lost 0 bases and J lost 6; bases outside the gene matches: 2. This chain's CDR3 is CASSLDAGAGELFF. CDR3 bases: TGTGCCAGCAGCTTGGACGCGGGGGCCGGGGAGCTGTTTTTT.

This chain's CDR3 is CSVETGTGGFGYTF. Here the CDR3 DNA reads TGCAGCGTAGAAACCGGGACAGGGGGCTTTGGCTACACCTTC. V gene TRBV29-1 combines with J gene TRBJ1-2; 12 nucleotides match TRBD1. V lost 6 bases and J lost 7; bases outside the gene matches: 9. The CDR3 has 14 amino acids. Germline V CDR1 and CDR2: SQVTM, ANQGSEA.

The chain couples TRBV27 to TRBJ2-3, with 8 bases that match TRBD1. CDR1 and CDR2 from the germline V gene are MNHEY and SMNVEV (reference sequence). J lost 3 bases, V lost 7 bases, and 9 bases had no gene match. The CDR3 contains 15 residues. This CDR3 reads CASTQGQVKTDTQYF. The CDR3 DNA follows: TGTGCCAGCACCCAGGGACAGGTCAAAACAGATACGCAGTATTTT.

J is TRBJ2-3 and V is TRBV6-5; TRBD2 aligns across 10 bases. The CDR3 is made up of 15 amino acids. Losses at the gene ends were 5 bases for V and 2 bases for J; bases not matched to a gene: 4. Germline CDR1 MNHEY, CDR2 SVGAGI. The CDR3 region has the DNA TGTGCCAGCAGTCGGACTAGCGGATACACAGATACGCAGTATTTT. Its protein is CASSRTSGYTDTQYF.

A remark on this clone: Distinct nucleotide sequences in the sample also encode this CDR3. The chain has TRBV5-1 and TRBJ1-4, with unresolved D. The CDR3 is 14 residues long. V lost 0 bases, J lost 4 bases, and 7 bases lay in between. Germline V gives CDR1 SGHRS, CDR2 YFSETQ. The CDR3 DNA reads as TGCGCCAGCAGCTTGGGGGGAGGTAATGAAAAACTGTTTTTT. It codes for CASSLGGGNEKLFF.

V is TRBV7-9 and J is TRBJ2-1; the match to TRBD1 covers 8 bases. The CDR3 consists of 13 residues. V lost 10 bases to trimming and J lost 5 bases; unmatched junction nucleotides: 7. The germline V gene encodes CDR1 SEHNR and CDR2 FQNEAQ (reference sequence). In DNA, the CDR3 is TGTGCCATACCGACAGGGGACGACAATGAGCAGTTCTTC. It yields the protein CAIPTGDDNEQFF. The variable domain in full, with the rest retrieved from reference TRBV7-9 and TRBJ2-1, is DTGVSQNPRHKITKRGQNVTFRCDPISEHNRLYWYRQTLGQGPEFLTYFQNEAQLEKSRLLSDRFSAERPKGSFSTLEIQRTEQGDSAMYLCAIPTGDDNEQFFGPGTRLTVL.

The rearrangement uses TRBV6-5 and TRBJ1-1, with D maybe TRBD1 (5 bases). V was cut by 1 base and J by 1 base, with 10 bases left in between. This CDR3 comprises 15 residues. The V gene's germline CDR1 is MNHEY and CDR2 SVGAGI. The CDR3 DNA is TGTGCCAGCAGTTACTGGGGGGTAAGGAACACTGAAGCTTTCTTT. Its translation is CASSYWGVRNTEAFF.

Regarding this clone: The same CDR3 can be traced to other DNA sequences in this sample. CDR3 in DNA: TGCGCCAGCAGCCTGGCCGGGACAGGGAGCACCGGGGAGCTGTTTTTT. Amino acids: CASSLAGTGSTGELFF. The gene calls are TRBV5-1 and TRBJ2-2; 9 positions agree with TRBD1. Trimming removed 4 bases from V and 4 bases from J; junction bases left unmatched: 8. This CDR3 spans 16 amino acids. CDR1 and CDR2 (germline): SGHRS, YFSETQ.